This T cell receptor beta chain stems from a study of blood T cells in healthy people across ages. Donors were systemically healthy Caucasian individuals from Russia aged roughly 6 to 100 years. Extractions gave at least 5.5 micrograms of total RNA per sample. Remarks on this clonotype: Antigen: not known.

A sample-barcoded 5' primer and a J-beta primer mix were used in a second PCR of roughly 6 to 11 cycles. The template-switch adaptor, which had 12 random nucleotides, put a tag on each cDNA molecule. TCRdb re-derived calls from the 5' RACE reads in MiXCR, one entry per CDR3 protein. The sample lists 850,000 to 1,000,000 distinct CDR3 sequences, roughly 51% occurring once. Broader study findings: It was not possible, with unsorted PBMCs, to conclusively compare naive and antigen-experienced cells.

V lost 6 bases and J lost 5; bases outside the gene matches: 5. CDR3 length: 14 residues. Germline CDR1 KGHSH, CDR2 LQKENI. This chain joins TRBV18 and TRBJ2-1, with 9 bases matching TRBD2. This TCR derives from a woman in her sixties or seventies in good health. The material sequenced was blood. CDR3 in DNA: TGTGCCAGCTCCTATAGCGGGGGAAACAATGAGCAGTTCTTC. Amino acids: CASSYSGGNNEQFF.